Each of the 5 T cell receptor beta chains below was sequenced from the same sample in a study of blood T cell repertoires in COVID-19. Libraries were prepared by immunoSEQ multiplex PCR; TCRdb keeps only in-frame clonotypes and omits some of them. The repertoire has 120,000 to 150,000 clones, approximately 87% of them found once; the top ten carry about 4.1%. Input material: peripheral blood. The receptors stem from a woman in her thirties or forties with acute or convalescent COVID-19.

This clone was detected a few times. The CDR3 loop reads CASSIGTPYEQYF. The CDR3 DNA reads TGTGCCAGTAGTATCGGGACACCCTACGAGCAGTACTTC. V is TRBV19 and J is TRBJ2-7; possible D gene TRBD1, 6 bases. CDR1 LNHDA and CDR2 SQIVND come from the germline V gene (reference sequence). The CDR3 covers 13 residues. The V end was cut by 3 bases, the J end by 2 bases, with 8 bases between.

The V and J genes are TRBV5-5 and TRBJ1-2, with 7 bases fitting TRBD1. This CDR3 contains 17 residues. CDR1 SGHKS and CDR2 YYEKEE come from the germline V gene (reference sequence). V shed 0 bases and J 0 bases; nucleotides not matched to a gene: 8. The CDR3 coding sequence is TGTGCCAGCAGCTTGGGGTGGTTGACAGGGCCTAACTATGGCTACACCTTC. Encoded protein: CASSLGWLTGPNYGYTF.

V gene TRBV2 combines with J gene TRBJ1-5, with D unclear. This CDR3 has 15 amino acids. With 6 bases removed from V and 4 bases from J, the gap between germline ends came to 16 bases. Germline V gene sequence: CDR1 SNHLY, CDR2 FYNNEI. The CDR3 sequence is CASRDTDSKNQPQHF. The CDR3 DNA follows: TGTGCCAGCAGGGATACGGACTCGAAGAATCAGCCCCAGCATTTT. Variable domain in full (rest from reference TRBV2 and TRBJ1-5): EPEVTQTPSHQVTQMGQEVILRCVPISNHLYFYWYRQILGQKVEFLVSFYNNEISEKSEIFDDQFSVERPDGSNFTLKIRSTKLEDSAMYFCASRDTDSKNQPQHFGDGTRLSIL.

V gene TRBV6-2 or TRBV6-3 combines with J gene TRBJ2-2, with 14 bases that match TRBD2. Germline assignment: CDR1 MNHEY and CDR2 SVGEGT. V trimming: 5 bases; J trimming: 6 bases; junction bases outside the gene matches: 2. This CDR3 region has 15 residues. CDR3 in amino acids: CASSPGLAGAGELFF. Here the CDR3 DNA reads TGTGCCAGCAGTCCGGGACTAGCGGGAGCCGGGGAGCTGTTTTTT.

The CDR3 sequence: CATSSSGGSLNQPQHF. The CDR3 DNA sequence: TGTGCCACCAGCAGCTCGGGGGGATCCCTCAATCAGCCCCAGCATTTT. This chain joins TRBV15 and TRBJ1-5, with D perhaps matching TRBD1 (5 bases). The V and J ends lost 3 bases and 3 bases respectively, with 15 bases between them. Per germline, CDR1 LNHNV and CDR2 YYDKDF (reference sequence). The CDR3 spans 16 residues.